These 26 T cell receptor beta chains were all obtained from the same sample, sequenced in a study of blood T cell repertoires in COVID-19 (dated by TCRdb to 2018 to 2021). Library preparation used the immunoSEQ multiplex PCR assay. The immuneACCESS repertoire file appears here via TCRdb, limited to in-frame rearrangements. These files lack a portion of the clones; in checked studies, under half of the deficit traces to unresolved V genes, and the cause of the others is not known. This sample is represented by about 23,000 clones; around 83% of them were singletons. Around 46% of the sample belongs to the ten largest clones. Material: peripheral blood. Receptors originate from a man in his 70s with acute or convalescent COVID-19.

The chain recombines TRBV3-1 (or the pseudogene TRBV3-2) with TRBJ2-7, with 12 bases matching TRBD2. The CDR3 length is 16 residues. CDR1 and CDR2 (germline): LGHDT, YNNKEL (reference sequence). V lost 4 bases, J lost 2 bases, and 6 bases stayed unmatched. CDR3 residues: CASSLMTSGGAYEQYF. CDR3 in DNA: TGTGCCAGCAGCCTGATGACTAGCGGGGGAGCCTACGAGCAGTACTTC.

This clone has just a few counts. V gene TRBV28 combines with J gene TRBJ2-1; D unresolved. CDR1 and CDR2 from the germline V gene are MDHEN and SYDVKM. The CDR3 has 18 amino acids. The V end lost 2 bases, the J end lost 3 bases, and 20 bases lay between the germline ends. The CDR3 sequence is CASSLEYGSSGYYNEQFF. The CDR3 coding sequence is TGTGCCAGCAGTTTAGAGTATGGAAGTTCGGGTTACTACAATGAGCAGTTCTTC.

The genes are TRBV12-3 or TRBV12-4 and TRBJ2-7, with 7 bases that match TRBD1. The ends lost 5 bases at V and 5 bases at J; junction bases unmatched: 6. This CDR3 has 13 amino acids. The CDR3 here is CASSPTGWHEQYF. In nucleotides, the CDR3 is TGTGCCAGCAGTCCGACAGGGTGGCACGAGCAGTACTTC.

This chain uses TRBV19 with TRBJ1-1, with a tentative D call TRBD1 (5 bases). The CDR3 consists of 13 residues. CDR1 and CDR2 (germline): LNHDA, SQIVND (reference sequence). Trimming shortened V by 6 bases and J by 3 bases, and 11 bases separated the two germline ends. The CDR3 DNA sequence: TGTGCCAGTAGCAACCCGGGGGACACTGAAGCTTTCTTT. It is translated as CASSNPGDTEAFF.

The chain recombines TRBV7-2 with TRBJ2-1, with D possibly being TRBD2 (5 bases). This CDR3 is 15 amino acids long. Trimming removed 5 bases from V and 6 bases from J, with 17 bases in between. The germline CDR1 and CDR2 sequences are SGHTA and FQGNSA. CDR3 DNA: TGTGCCAGCAGCCTAACTAGGTCTGGGAGCAATGAGCAGTTCTTC. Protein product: CASSLTRSGSNEQFF. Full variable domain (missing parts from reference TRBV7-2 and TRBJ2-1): GAGVSQSPSNKVTEKGKDVELRCDPISGHTALYWYRQSLGQGLEFLIYFQGNSAPDKSGLPSDRFSAERTGGSVSTLTIQRTQQEDSAVYLCASSLTRSGSNEQFFGPGTRLTVL.

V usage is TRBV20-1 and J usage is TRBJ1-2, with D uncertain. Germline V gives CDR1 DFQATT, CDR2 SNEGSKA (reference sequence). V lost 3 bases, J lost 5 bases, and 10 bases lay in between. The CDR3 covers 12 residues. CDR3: CSASMADYGYTF. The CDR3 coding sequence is TGCAGTGCTAGTATGGCAGATTATGGCTACACCTTC.

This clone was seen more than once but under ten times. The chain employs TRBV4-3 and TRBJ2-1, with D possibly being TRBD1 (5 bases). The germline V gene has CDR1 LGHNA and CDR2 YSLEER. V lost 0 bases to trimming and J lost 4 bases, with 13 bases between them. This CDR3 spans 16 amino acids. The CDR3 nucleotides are TGCGCCAGCAGCCAAGATGTAGACTCAGGGTACAATGAGCAGTTCTTC. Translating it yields CASSQDVDSGYNEQFF.

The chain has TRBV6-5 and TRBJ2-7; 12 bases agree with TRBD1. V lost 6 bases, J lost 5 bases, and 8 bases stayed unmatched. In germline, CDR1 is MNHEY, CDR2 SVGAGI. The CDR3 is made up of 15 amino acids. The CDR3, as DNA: TGTGCCAGCAGATACATGGGACAGGGGGCCGACGAGCAGTACTTC. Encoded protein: CASRYMGQGADEQYF.

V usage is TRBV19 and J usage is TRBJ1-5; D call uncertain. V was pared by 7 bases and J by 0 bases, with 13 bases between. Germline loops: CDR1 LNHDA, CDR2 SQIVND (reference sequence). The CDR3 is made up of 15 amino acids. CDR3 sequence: CASTTFPYSNQPQHF. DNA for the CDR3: TGTGCCAGTACTACTTTCCCATATAGCAATCAGCCCCAGCATTTT.

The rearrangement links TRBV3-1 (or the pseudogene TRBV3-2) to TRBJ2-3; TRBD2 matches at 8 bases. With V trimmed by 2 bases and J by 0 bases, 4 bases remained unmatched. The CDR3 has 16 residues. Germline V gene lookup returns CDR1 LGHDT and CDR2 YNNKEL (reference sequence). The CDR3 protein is CASSQILAASTDTQYF. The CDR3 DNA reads TGTGCCAGCAGCCAAATACTAGCGGCTAGCACAGATACGCAGTATTTT.

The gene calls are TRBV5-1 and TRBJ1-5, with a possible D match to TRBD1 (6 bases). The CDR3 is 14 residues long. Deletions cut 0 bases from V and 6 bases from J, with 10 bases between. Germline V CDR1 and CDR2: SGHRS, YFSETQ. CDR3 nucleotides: TGCGCCAGCAGCTTGGGGACAGAGGCTCAGCCCCAGCATTTT. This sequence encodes CASSLGTEAQPQHF.

The CDR3 DNA reads TGCGCCAGCAGCTTCGGACAGGGAAATTCACCCCTCCACTTT. Residues: CASSFGQGNSPLHF. This chain links TRBV5-1 with TRBJ1-6; TRBD1 agrees at 8 bases. V dropped 2 bases and J dropped 7; count of bases not matched to a gene: 2. The CDR3 loop spans 14 amino acids. CDR1 and CDR2 from the germline V gene are SGHRS and YFSETQ.

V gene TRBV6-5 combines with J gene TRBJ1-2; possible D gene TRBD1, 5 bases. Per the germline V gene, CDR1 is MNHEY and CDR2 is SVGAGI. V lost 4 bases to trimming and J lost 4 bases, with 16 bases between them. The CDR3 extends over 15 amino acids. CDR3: CASSSGGVSSYGYTF. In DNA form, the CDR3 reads TGTGCCAGCAGTTCCGGAGGGGTTTCGAGCTATGGCTACACCTTC.

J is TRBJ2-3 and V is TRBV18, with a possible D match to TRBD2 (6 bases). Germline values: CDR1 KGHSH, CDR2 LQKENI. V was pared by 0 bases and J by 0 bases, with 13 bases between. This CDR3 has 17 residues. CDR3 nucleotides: TGTGCCAGCTCACCACCGAGGGACTCCTCTAGCACAGATACGCAGTATTTT. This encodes CASSPPRDSSSTDTQYF. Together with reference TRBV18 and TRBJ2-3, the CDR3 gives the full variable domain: NAGVMQNPRHLVRRRGQEARLRCSPMKGHSHVYWYRQLPEEGLKFMVYLQKENIIDESGMPKERFSAEFPKEGPSILRIQQVVRGDSAAYFCASSPPRDSSSTDTQYFGPGTRLTVL.

As DNA, the CDR3 is TGTGCCAGTAGTATACTAAACTACAATGAGCAGTTCTTC. Residues: CASSILNYNEQFF. This chain connects TRBV19 to TRBJ2-1; D remains unclear. The CDR3 sequence is 13 residues long. Germline CDR1 reads LNHDA; CDR2 reads SQIVND (reference sequence). V lost 2 bases and J lost 3, with 5 bases in between.

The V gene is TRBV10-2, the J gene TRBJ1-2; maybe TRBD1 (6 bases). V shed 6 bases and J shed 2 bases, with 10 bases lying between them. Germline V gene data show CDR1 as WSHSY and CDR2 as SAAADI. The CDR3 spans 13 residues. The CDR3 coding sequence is TGCGCCAGCAGGGCCGGGACAAACTATGGCTACACCTTC. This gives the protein CASRAGTNYGYTF.

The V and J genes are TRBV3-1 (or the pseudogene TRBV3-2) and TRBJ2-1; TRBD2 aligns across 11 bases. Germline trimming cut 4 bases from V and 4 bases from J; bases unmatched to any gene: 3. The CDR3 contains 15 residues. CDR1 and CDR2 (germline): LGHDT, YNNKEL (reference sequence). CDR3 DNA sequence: TGTGCCAGCAGCCCCCGACTAGCGGGATACAATGAGCAGTTCTTC. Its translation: CASSPRLAGYNEQFF.

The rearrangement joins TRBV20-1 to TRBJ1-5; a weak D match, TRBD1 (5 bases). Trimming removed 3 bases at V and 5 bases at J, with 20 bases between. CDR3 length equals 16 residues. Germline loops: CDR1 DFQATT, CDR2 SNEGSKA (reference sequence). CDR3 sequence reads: CSASRQNPDQDQPQHF. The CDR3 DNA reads TGCAGTGCTAGTCGACAGAACCCCGACCAAGATCAGCCCCAGCATTTT.

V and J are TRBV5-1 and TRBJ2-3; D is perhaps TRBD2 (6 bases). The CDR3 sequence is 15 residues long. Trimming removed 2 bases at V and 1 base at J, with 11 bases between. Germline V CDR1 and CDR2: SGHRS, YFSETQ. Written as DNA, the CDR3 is TGCGCCAGCAGCTTTGGCGCGGGGCGCACAGATACGCAGTATTTT. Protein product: CASSFGAGRTDTQYF. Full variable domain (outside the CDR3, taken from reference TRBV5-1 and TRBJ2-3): KAGVTQTPRYLIKTRGQQVTLSCSPISGHRSVSWYQQTPGQGLQFLFEYFSETQRNKGNFPGRFSGRQFSNSRSEMNVSTLELGDSALYLCASSFGAGRTDTQYFGPGTRLTVL.

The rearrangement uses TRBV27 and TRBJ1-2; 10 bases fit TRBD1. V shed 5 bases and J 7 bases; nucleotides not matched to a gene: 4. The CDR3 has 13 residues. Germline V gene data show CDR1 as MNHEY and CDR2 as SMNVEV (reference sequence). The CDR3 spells CASSGQGGFGYTF. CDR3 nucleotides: TGTGCCAGCAGTGGACAGGGGGGTTTTGGCTACACCTTC.

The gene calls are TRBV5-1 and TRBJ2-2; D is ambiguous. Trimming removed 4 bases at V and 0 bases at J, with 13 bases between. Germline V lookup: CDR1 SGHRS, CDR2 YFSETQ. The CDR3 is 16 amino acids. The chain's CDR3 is CASSHNSPANTGELFF. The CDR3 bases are TGCGCCAGCAGCCACAACAGCCCTGCGAACACCGGGGAGCTGTTTTTT. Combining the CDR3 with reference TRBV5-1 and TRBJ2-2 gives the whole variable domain KAGVTQTPRYLIKTRGQQVTLSCSPISGHRSVSWYQQTPGQGLQFLFEYFSETQRNKGNFPGRFSGRQFSNSRSEMNVSTLELGDSALYLCASSHNSPANTGELFFGEGSRLTVL.

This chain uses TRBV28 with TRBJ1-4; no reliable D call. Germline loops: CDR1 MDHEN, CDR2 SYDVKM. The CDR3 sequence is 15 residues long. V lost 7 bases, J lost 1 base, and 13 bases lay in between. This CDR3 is CASTGVTVTNEKLFF. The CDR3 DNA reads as TGTGCCAGCACCGGAGTTACGGTAACTAATGAAAAACTGTTTTTT.

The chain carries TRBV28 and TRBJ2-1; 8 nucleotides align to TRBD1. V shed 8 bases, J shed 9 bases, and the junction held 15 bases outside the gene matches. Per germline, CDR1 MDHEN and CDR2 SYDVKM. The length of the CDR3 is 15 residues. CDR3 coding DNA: TGTGCCAGCGGGTGGTGGGCAGGGGGCGCGGGTGAGCAGTTCTTC. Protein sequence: CASGWWAGGAGEQFF.

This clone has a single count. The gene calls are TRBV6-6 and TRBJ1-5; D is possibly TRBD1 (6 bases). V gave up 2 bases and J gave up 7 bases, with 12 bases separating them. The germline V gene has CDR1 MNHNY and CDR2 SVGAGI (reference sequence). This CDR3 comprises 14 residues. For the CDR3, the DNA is TGTGCCAGCAGTTACGTGGGGGCGGAACAGCCCCAGCATTTT. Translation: CASSYVGAEQPQHF.

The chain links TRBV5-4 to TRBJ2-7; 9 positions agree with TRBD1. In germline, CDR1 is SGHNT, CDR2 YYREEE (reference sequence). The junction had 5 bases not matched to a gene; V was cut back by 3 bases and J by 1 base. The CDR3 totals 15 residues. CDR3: CASSWGQGTSYEQYF. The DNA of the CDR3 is TGTGCCAGCAGCTGGGGACAGGGAACTTCCTACGAGCAGTACTTC. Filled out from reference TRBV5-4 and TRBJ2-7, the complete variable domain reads ETGVTQSPTHLIKTRGQQVTLRCSSQSGHNTVSWYQQALGQGPQFIFQYYREEENGRGNFPPRFSGLQFPNYSSELNVNALELDDSALYLCASSWGQGTSYEQYFGPGTRLTVT.

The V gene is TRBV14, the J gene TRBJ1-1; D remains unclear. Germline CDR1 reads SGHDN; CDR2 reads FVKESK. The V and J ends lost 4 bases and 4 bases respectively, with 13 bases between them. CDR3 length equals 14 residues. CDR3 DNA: TGTGCCAGCAGCCCCTCCCCGCTCGGCACTGAAGCTTTCTTT. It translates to CASSPSPLGTEAFF.